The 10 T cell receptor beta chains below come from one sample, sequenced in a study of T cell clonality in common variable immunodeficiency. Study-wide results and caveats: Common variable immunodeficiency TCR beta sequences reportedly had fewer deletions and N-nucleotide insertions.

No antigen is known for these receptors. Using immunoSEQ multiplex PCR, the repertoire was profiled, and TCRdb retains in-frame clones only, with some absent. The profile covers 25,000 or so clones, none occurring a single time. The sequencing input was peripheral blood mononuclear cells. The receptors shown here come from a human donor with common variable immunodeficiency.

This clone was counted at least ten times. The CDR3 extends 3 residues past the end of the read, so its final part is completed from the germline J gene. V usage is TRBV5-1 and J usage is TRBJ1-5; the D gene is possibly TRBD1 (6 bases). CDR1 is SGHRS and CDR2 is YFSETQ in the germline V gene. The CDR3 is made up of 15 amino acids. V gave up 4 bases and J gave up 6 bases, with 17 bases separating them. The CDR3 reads CASSIGGGGGQPQHF. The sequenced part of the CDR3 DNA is TGCGCCAGCAGCATCGGTGGGGGAGGGGGTCAGCCC. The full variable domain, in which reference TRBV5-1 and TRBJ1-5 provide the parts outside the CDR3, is KAGVTQTPRYLIKTRGQQVTLSCSPISGHRSVSWYQQTPGQGLQFLFEYFSETQRNKGNFPGRFSGRQFSNSRSEMNVSTLELGDSALYLCASSIGGGGGQPQHFGDGTRLSIL.

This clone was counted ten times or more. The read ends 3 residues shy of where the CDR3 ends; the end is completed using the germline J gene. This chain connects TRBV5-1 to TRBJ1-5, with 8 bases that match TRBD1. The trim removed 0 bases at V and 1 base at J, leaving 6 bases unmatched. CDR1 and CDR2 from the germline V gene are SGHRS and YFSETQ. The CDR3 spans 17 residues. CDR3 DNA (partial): TGCGCCAGCAGCTTGGCGGGCAGGGGGCGAAGCAATCAGCCC. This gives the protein CASSLAGRGRSNQP. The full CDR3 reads CASSLAGRGRSNQPQHF.

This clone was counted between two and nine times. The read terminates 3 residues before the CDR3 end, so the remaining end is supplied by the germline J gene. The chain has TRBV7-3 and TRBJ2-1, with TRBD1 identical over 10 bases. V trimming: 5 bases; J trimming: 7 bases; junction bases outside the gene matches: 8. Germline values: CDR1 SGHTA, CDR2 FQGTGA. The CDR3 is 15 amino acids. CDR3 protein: CASSQTGGGSNEQFF. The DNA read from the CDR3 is TGTGCCAGCAGCCAGACAGGGGGCGGTTCGAATGAG.

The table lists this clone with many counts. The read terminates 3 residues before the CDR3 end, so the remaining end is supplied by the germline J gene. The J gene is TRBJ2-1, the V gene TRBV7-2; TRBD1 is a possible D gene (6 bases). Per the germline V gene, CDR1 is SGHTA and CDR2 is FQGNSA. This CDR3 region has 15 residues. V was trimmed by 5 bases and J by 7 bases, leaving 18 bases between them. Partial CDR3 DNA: TGTGCCAGCAGCGGCCGGGACACGGTGTGGAATGAG. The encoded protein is CASSGRDTVWNE. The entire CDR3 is CASSGRDTVWNEQFF.

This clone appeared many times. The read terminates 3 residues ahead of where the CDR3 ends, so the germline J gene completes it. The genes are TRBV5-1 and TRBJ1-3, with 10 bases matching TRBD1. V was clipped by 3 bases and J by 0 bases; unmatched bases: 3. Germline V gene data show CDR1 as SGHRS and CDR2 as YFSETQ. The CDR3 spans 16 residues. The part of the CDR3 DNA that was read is TGCGCCAGCAGCTCTAGGACAGGGGGCTCTGGAAACACC. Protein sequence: CASSSRTGGSGNT. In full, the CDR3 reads CASSSRTGGSGNTIYF.

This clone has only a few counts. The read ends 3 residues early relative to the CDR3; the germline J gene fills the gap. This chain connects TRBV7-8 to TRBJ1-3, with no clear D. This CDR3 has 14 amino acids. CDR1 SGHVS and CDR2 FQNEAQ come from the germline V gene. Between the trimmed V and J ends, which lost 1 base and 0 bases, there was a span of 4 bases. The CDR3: CASSLVNSGNTIYF. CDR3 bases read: TGTGCCAGCAGCTTAGTCAACTCTGGAAACACC.

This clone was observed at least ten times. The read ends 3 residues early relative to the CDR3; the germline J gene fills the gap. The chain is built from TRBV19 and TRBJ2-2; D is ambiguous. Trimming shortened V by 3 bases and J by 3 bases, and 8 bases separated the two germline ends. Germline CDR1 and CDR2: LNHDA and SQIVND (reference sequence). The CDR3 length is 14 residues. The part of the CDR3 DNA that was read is TGTGCCAGTAGTATTTCGGGTTACACCGGGGAG. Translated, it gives CASSISGYTGE. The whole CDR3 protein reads CASSISGYTGELFF.

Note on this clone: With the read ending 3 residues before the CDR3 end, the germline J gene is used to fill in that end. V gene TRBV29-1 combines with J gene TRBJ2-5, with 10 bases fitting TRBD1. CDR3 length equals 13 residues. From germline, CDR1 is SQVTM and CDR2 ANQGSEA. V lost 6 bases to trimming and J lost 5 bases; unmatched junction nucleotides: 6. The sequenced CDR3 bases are TGCAGCGTGGAGAGGACAGGGGGGGAGACC. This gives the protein CSVERTGGET. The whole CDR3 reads CSVERTGGETQYF. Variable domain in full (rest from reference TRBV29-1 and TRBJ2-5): SAVISQKPSRDICQRGTSLTIQCQVDSQVTMMFWYRQQPGQSLTLIATANQGSEATYESGFVIDKFPISRPNLTFSTLTVSNMSPEDSSIYLCSVERTGGETQYFGPGTRLLVL.

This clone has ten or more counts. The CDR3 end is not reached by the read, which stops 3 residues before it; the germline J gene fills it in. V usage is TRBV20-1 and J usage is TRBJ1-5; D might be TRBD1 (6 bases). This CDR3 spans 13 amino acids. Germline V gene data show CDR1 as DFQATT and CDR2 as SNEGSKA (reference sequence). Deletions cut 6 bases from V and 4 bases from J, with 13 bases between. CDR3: CSAPWQGNQPQHF. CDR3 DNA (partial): TGCAGTGCCCCTTGGCAGGGGAATCAGCCC.

The CDR3 bases that were read are TGTGCCTGGAGTGTACGCGCTAGCGGGGGGGGAGCGAACACCGGGGAG. Translated, it gives CAWSVRASGGGANTGE. The complete CDR3 reads CAWSVRASGGGANTGELFF. J is TRBJ2-2 and V is TRBV30; the match to TRBD2 covers 12 bases. The CDR3 is cut off 3 residues early in the read; its end comes from the germline J gene. Germline V CDR1 and CDR2: GTSNPN, SVGIG (reference sequence). CDR3 length: 19 residues. The ends lost 0 bases at V and 0 bases at J; junction bases unmatched: 8.